The TCR beta chain under discussion was sequenced for a study of STAT5B mutations in CD4+ large granular lymphocyte leukemia. In regard to this clone: No antigen is known for it.

Findings of the study overall: No patients shared main leukemic clonotypes, though around 24% appeared at low frequency elsewhere.

The CDR3 totals 15 residues. The trim removed 4 bases at V and 4 bases at J, leaving 7 bases unmatched. Germline V gives CDR1 MNHEY, CDR2 SVGAGI. As processed by the authors: Putative leukemic clones, around 64 in all, each exceeded 5% of the repertoire. TCRdb's table, derived via immunoSEQ multiplex PCR, lists solely in-frame clones and lacks some. The D gene and trimming were derived from the DNA, and the V and J assignments and clone size from that table. The sample has more than 1,500 clones, roughly 73% seen once. V gene TRBV6-5 combines with J gene TRBJ1-2, with TRBD1 matching 9 bases. The sample was PBMCs. The source is a woman aged 70-85 years with CD4+ T-cell large granular lymphocyte leukemia. DNA of the CDR3: TGTGCCAGCAGTTCTAAACAGGGGGCCGGCTATGGCTACACCTTC. Its protein product is CASSSKQGAGYGYTF.